The T cell receptor beta chain under discussion was sequenced for a study of blood T cell repertoires in COVID-19. Study in general: PBMCs, B-cell-depleted T cells, or T cells provided the cDNA or gDNA that made up the material.

TCRdb's table, derived via immunoSEQ multiplex PCR, lists solely in-frame clones and lacks some. The sample holds about 220,000 clones, roughly 84% seen once. The germline CDR1 and CDR2 sequences are SGHTA and FQGNSA. Trimming shortened V by 0 bases and J by 5 bases, and 7 bases separated the two germline ends. The CDR3 runs to 13 residues. Sequencing input: peripheral blood. This sequence originates from an elderly woman with acute or convalescent COVID-19. The rearrangement links TRBV7-2 to TRBJ1-2; D not certain. The CDR3 coding sequence is TGTGCCAGCAGCTTAGCGCGGCAGTATGGCTACACCTTC. Its translation: CASSLARQYGYTF.